The T cell receptor (beta chain) described here comes from a study of technical replicates of blood from several donors. Profiling relied on immunoSEQ multiplex PCR, and the TCRdb table lists in-frame clones only, not all of them. The sample shows approximately 70,000 clones, 92% of them seen only once. V was pared by 4 bases and J by 6 bases, with 3 bases of the junction left unmatched. The CDR3 contains 14 residues. Germline CDR1 reads SGHAT; CDR2 reads FQDESV (reference sequence). This clonotype originated in a human donor in good health. The sample taken for sequencing was T cells isolated from PBMCs. The V call is TRBV11-1, the J call TRBJ1-2; 12 positions match TRBD1. CDR3 amino acids: CASSWDRGLNGYTF. CDR3 coding DNA: TGTGCCAGCAGCTGGGACAGGGGGCTGAATGGCTACACCTTC.